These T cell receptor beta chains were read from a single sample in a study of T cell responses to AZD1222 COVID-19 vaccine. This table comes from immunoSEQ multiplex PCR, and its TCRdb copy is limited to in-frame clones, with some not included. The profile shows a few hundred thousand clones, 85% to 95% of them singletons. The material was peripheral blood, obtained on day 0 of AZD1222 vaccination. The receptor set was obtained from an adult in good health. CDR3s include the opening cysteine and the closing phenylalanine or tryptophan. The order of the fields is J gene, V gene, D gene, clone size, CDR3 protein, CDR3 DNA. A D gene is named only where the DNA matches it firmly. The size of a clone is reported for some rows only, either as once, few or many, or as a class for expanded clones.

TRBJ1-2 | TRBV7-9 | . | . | CASSLMAPSGYGYTF | TGTGCCAGCAGCTTGATGGCTCCCTCGGGCTATGGCTACACCTTC
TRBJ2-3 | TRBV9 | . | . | CASSVGVMADTQYF | TGTGCCAGCAGCGTAGGCGTGATGGCAGATACGCAGTATTTT
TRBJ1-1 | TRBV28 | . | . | CASSLTGVLEAFF | TGTGCCAGCAGTTTAACAGGTGTCCTTGAAGCTTTCTTT
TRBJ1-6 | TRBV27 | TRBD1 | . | CASRRDRFSPLHF | TGTGCCAGCAGGCGGGACAGGTTTTCACCCCTCCACTTT
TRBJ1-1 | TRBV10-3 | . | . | CAISGDKGRDTEAFF | TGTGCCATCAGTGGGGACAAAGGGCGGGACACTGAAGCTTTCTTT
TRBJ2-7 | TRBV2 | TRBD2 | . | CASSEALRAGGFYEQYF | TGTGCCAGCAGTGAAGCGCTTCGAGCGGGGGGATTCTACGAGCAGTACTTC
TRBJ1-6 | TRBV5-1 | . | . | CASSLGRPSYNSPLHF | TGCGCCAGCAGCTTGGGACGGCCCTCCTATAATTCACCCCTCCACTTT
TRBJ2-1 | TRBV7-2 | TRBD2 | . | CASSFRLAPSYNEQFF | TGTGCCAGCAGCTTCCGACTAGCGCCGTCCTACAATGAGCAGTTCTTC
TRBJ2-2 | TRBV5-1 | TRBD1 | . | CASSYEPIRRTGNTGELFF | TGCGCCAGCAGCTACGAGCCGATTCGGCGGACAGGGAACACCGGGGAGCTGTTTTTT
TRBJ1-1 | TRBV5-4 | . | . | CASSLEEGTYTEAFF | TGTGCCAGCAGCTTGGAAGAGGGGACGTACACTGAAGCTTTCTTT
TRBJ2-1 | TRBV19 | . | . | CASSIWGGEQFF | TGTGCCAGTAGTATCTGGGGAGGCGAGCAGTTCTTC
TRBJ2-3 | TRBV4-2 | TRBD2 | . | CASSQGGGAGDTQYF | TGTGCCAGCAGCCAAGGCGGGGGGGCCGGAGATACGCAGTATTTT
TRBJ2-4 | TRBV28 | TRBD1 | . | CASSLPGQGGRAKNIQYF | TGTGCCAGCAGTTTACCGGGACAGGGGGGTCGGGCCAAAAACATTCAGTACTTC
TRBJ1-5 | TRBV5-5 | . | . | CASSLGPGYDQPQHF | TGTGCCAGCAGCTTGGGTCCGGGGTACGATCAGCCCCAGCATTTT
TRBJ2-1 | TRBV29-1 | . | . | CSVEIRYNEQFF | TGCAGCGTTGAAATACGGTACAATGAGCAGTTCTTC
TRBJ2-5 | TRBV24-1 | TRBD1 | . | CATSEAGQGGFVETQYF | TGTGCCACCAGTGAGGCGGGACAGGGCGGTTTTGTAGAGACCCAGTACTTC
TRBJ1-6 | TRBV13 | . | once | CASSLGGRFNSPLHF | TGTGCCAGCAGCTTAGGCGGGCGGTTTAATTCACCCCTCCACTTT
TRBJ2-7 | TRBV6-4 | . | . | CASSVEAGGEQYF | TGTGCCAGCAGTGTTGAAGCAGGAGGCGAGCAGTACTTC
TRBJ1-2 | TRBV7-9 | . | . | CASSSPWPPEFSNYGYTF | TGTGCCAGCAGCTCCCCGTGGCCCCCAGAGTTTTCTAACTATGGCTACACCTTC
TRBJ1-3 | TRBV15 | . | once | CATSGRSSGNTIYF | TGTGCCACCAGCGGCCGCAGCTCTGGAAACACCATATATTTT
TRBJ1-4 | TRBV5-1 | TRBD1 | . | CASSQIQGGEKLFF | TGCGCCAGCAGCCAAATACAGGGGGGTGAAAAACTGTTTTTT
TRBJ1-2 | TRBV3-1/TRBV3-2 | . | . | CASSPDGGPYGYTF | TGTGCCAGCAGCCCGGACGGGGGGCCCTATGGCTACACCTTC
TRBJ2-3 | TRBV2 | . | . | CASSGLRGGADTQYF | TGTGCCAGCAGTGGGCTCAGGGGAGGGGCAGATACGCAGTATTTT
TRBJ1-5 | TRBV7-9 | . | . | CASSPEVAGNWRGQPQHF | TGTGCCAGCAGCCCAGAAGTGGCAGGGAATTGGAGGGGACAGCCCCAGCATTTT
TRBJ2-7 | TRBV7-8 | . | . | CASSLAADYEQYF | TGTGCCAGCAGCTTAGCGGCAGACTACGAGCAGTACTTC
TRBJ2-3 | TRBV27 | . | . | CASSLLDGHSTDTQYF | TGTGCCAGCAGTTTATTGGACGGCCACAGCACAGATACGCAGTATTTT
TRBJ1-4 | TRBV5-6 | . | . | CASSLRANEKLFF | TGTGCCAGCAGCTTGAGGGCTAATGAAAAACTGTTTTTT
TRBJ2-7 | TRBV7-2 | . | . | CASSLAPGVYEQYF | TGTGCCAGCAGCTTAGCCCCAGGAGTTTACGAGCAGTACTTC
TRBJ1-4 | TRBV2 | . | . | CASRARTAATNEKLFF | TGTGCCAGCAGAGCCCGGACGGCCGCAACTAATGAAAAACTGTTTTTT
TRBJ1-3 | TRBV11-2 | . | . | CASRPVGALGNTIYF | TGTGCCAGCAGACCTGTTGGGGCCCTTGGAAACACCATATATTTT